The text below deals with one TCR beta chain. Its antigen remains unidentified. Qualities for individual bases were not recorded, and no much larger clone is one base off. The germline V gene encodes CDR1 MNHNY and CDR2 SVGAGI (reference sequence). The CDR3 measures 15 amino acids from cysteine to phenylalanine. The read is trimmed to its CDR3 DNA, 45 bases read in frame from base 1. Deletion took 6 bases off V and 5 bases off J, with a span of 19 bases between the germline ends. The data were taken from a study of shared T cell receptors in the human thymus (dated by TCRdb to the early 2020s). Study-level background: The study investigated the way shared, self-reactive T-cell receptor alpha chains are produced in the human thymus.

Libraries were constructed by the immunoSEQ multiplex PCR assay. The table was pulled from immuneACCESS by TCRdb, which kept in-frame rearrangements only. Such tables lose some clones; where checked, under half of the loss comes from unresolved V genes, and the rest has no known cause. In all, the sample holds some 400,000 clones, and roughly 94% of those were seen once. The ten most abundant clones make up 0.015% to 0.025% of the sample. The sample consisted of thymocytes. The chain uses TRBV6-6 and TRBJ1-1; matching of 5 bases hints at TRBD1 as the D gene. This sequence originates from a human donor. The base sequence is TGTGCCAGCAGGGATCTGACAGATAGAAGGACTGAAGCTTTCTTT. Its translation reads: CASRDLTDRRTEAFF.